This T cell receptor (beta chain) was observed in a study of cytomegalovirus exposure and HLA in healthy donors. Across the study: A data release that came early held roughly 90 million unique TCRs from HLA-typed donors.

Nominally healthy donors provided the samples, though records likely missed some immune exposures. Comments on this clone: Its antigen is not known.

Germline CDR1 reads SNHLY; CDR2 reads FYNNEI. V gave up 6 bases and J gave up 3 bases, with 18 bases separating them. This CDR3 comprises 16 residues. Points from the study as a whole: In a later analysis, at a false discovery rate of 0.05, approximately 16,000 TCR beta sequences were associated with HLA alleles.

Primers for the PCR totalled 60 Vbeta and 13 Jbeta. Assay used: immunoSEQ multiplex PCR; TCRdb lists only in-frame clones, some missing. The data show about 120,000 clones, approximately 83% seen once. V and J are TRBV2 and TRBJ1-3; perhaps TRBD1 as D (6 bases). Sequencing used PBMCs. The receptor was derived from a woman in her forties in good health and CMV-seropositive. CDR3 sequence reads: CASRELAGARGNTIYF. The CDR3 DNA reads TGTGCCAGCAGGGAGTTGGCGGGGGCGCGTGGAAACACCATATATTTT.